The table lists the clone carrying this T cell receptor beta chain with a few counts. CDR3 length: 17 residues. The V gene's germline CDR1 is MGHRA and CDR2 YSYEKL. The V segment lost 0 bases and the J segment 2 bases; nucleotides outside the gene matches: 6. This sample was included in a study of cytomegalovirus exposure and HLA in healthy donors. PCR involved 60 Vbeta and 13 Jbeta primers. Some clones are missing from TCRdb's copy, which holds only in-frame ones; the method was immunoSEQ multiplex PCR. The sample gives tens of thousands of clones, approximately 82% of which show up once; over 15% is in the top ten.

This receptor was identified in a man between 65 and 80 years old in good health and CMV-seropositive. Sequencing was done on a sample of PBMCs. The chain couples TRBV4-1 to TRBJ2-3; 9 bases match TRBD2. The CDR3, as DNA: TGCGCCAGCAGCCAAGAAGCGCGGGGGGGCCTCACAGATACGCAGTATTTT. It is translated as CASSQEARGGLTDTQYF.